This T cell receptor beta chain was identified during a study of T cells after yellow fever vaccination. V dropped 5 bases and J dropped 3 bases, with 11 bases sitting between them. Germline V CDR1 and CDR2: MDHEN, SYDVKM. The CDR3 extends over 13 amino acids. TCR cDNA was made by 5'RACE template switching, adding a universal primer site and UMIs. TCRdb re-analysed the 5' RACE reads in MiXCR, keeping a single row per CDR3 protein. The table includes over 150,000 distinct CDR3 sequences, approximately 6.2% detected once. The sequencing used CD4+ T cells sorted from PBMCs, collected on the day of the first yellow fever vaccination. This TCR derives from a man between 18 and 35 years old who received the YFV17D yellow fever vaccine. The chain employs TRBV28 and TRBJ2-7; TRBD1 is a possible D gene (6 bases). Here the CDR3 DNA reads TGTGCCAGCAGTCGCCCACAGGGCTACGAGCAGTACGTC. It translates to CASSRPQGYEQYV.